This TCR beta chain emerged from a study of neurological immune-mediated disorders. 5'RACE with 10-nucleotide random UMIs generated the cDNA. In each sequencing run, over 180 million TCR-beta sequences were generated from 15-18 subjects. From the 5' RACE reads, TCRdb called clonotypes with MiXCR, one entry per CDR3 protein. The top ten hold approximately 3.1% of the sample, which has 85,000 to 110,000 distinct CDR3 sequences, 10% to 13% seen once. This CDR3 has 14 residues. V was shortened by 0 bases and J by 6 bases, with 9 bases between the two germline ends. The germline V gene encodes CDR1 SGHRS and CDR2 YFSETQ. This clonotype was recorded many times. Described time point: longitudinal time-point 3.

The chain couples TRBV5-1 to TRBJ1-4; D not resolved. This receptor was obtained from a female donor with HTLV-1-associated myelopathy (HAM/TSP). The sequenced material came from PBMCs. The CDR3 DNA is TGCGCCAGCAGCTTGGAAAGGATCGATGAAAAACTGTTTTTT. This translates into CASSLERIDEKLFF. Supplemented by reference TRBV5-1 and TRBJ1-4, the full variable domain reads KAGVTQTPRYLIKTRGQQVTLSCSPISGHRSVSWYQQTPGQGLQFLFEYFSETQRNKGNFPGRFSGRQFSNSRSEMNVSTLELGDSALYLCASSLERIDEKLFFGSGTQLSVL.